The 26 T cell receptor beta chains listed next were all sequenced from one sample in a study of blood T cell repertoires in COVID-19. Assay used: immunoSEQ multiplex PCR; TCRdb lists only in-frame clones, some missing. The sample lists 25,000 to 30,000 clones, roughly 80% occurring once. Sequencing used peripheral blood. These receptors were taken from a man aged 65 to 85 with acute or convalescent COVID-19.

Note on this clone: The sample contains more than one DNA sequence encoding this CDR3. V is TRBV5-1 and J is TRBJ1-1; TRBD1 might be the D (6 bases). The V gene lost 5 bases and the J gene lost 1 base, with 12 bases spanning the gap. This CDR3 contains 14 residues. In germline, CDR1 is SGHRS, CDR2 YFSETQ. Written as DNA, the CDR3 is TGCGCCAGCAGTTCCCAAGGGGGGAACACTGAAGCTTTCTTT. It encodes CASSSQGGNTEAFF. The full variable domain, rest sourced from reference TRBV5-1 and TRBJ1-1, is KAGVTQTPRYLIKTRGQQVTLSCSPISGHRSVSWYQQTPGQGLQFLFEYFSETQRNKGNFPGRFSGRQFSNSRSEMNVSTLELGDSALYLCASSSQGGNTEAFFGQGTRLTVV.

This clone was picked up a small number of times. The chain couples TRBV7-8 to TRBJ1-1, with 9 positions matching TRBD1. Germline V gives CDR1 SGHVS, CDR2 FQNEAQ. Trimming took 5 bases from V and 8 from J; bases not matched to a gene: 3. The CDR3 length is 12 residues. CDR3 DNA: TGTGCCAGCAGCCAAGACAGGGGGGAAGCTTTCTTT. Translation: CASSQDRGEAFF.

This chain joins TRBV18 and TRBJ2-3; D remains ambiguous. In germline, CDR1 is KGHSH, CDR2 LQKENI. V was clipped by 5 bases and J by 6 bases, with 12 bases between them. CDR3 size: 13 residues. This CDR3 is CASSTGAQDTQYF. In DNA, the CDR3 is TGTGCCAGCTCAACTGGAGCGCAGGATACGCAGTATTTT.

This chain joins TRBV24-1 and TRBJ2-5; 9 nucleotides line up with TRBD1. This CDR3 comprises 14 residues. J was trimmed by 4 bases and V by 3 bases; bases with no gene match: 2. The germline gives CDR1 KGHDR, CDR2 SFDVKD. For the CDR3, the DNA is TGTGCCACCAGTGATCCGACAGGGGGAGAGACCCAGTACTTC. Amino acids: CATSDPTGGETQYF.

This clone has more than one count but fewer than ten. V gene TRBV19 combines with J gene TRBJ2-1; TRBD1 is a possible D gene (6 bases). The CDR3 spans 16 residues. Germline V gene sequence: CDR1 LNHDA, CDR2 SQIVND (reference sequence). V lost 5 bases, J lost 5 bases, and 19 bases lay in between. The CDR3 reads CASSFLIRGHHNEQFF. The DNA for the CDR3 is TGTGCCAGTAGTTTTCTTATCCGGGGACACCACAATGAGCAGTTCTTC.

The gene calls are TRBV28 and TRBJ2-5, with TRBD2 identical over 12 bases. This CDR3 contains 17 residues. CDR1 is MDHEN, CDR2 SYDVKM, per germline. Losses at the gene ends were 6 bases for V and 5 bases for J; bases not matched to a gene: 13. CDR3 coding DNA: TGTGCCAGCAGCCCAAGTCTGGGACTAGCGGGTGCTGAGACCCAGTACTTC. Translated: CASSPSLGLAGAETQYF. The complete variable domain, with remaining parts taken from reference TRBV28 and TRBJ2-5, reads DVKVTQSSRYLVKRTGEKVFLECVQDMDHENMFWYRQDPGLGLRLIYFSYDVKMKEKGDIPEGYSVSREKKERFSLILESASTNQTSMYLCASSPSLGLAGAETQYFGPGTRLLVL.

The chain joins TRBV19 to TRBJ2-2; D gene unclear. The CDR3 runs to 15 residues. Trimming left V 4 bases short and J 0 bases short, with 9 bases between. The germline CDR1 and CDR2 sequences are LNHDA and SQIVND (reference sequence). The CDR3, as DNA: TGTGCCAGTAGTAACCAGGCGACGAACACCGGGGAGCTGTTTTTT. This translates into CASSNQATNTGELFF.

This chain joins TRBV6-6 and TRBJ2-2; 7 nucleotides align to TRBD1. The V gene end was trimmed by 4 bases and the J gene end by 7 bases; junction bases not matched to a gene: 0. Germline-derived CDR1 and CDR2 are MNHNY and SVGAGI (reference sequence). The CDR3 length is 12 residues. CDR3 DNA: TGTGCCAGCAGTTGGGACAGCGGGGAGCTGTTTTTT. Residues: CASSWDSGELFF.

This sequence joins TRBV28 and TRBJ1-4; the D is unclear. The CDR3 loop spans 13 amino acids. CDR1 MDHEN and CDR2 SYDVKM come from the germline V gene. Trimming took 6 bases from V and 4 from J, leaving 9 bases between them. CDR3 loop: CASRRAFNEKLFF. In nucleotides, the CDR3 is TGTGCCAGCAGGCGAGCTTTTAATGAAAAACTGTTTTTT.

This clone appeared a few times. The rearrangement joins TRBV6-5 to TRBJ2-5; TRBD2 matches at 11 bases. Germline assignment: CDR1 MNHEY and CDR2 SVGAGI. Trimming at V came to 6 bases and at J to 2 bases, leaving 5 bases not matched to a gene. The CDR3 sequence is 15 residues long. CDR3 DNA: TGTGCCAGCAGCGTGGGACTAGCGGTTCAAGAGACCCAGTACTTC. Its translation is CASSVGLAVQETQYF.

The rearrangement links TRBV28 to TRBJ2-5; TRBD2 aligns across 13 bases. Germline V gene data show CDR1 as MDHEN and CDR2 as SYDVKM. The V gene end was trimmed by 4 bases and the J gene end by 9 bases; junction bases not matched to a gene: 8. CDR3 length equals 15 residues. The CDR3 DNA reads TGTGCCAGCAGTTCGGGACTAGCGGGAATTAGGTCCCAGTACTTC. Its protein is CASSSGLAGIRSQYF.

The CDR3, as DNA: TGTGCCAGCAACCCGAGGGTTATTGGCGGGAGGACCACCTACAATGAGCAGTTCTTC. Protein sequence: CASNPRVIGGRTTYNEQFF. The rearrangement uses TRBV11-2 and TRBJ2-1; 8 bases are a match to TRBD2. Germline loops: CDR1 SGHAT, CDR2 FQNNGV. The J segment lost 2 bases and the V segment lost 7 bases, leaving 19 bases of the junction unmatched. The CDR3 has 19 residues.

The chain uses TRBV18 and TRBJ2-7, with D maybe TRBD1 (6 bases). CDR1 and CDR2 from the germline V gene are KGHSH and LQKENI. V was clipped by 5 bases and J by 0 bases, with 11 bases between them. The CDR3 contains 14 residues. The CDR3 sequence is CASSRQDSSYEQYF. CDR3 bases: TGTGCCAGCTCAAGACAGGATAGCTCCTACGAGCAGTACTTC.

The chain employs TRBV5-1 and TRBJ2-3; 7 bases fit TRBD2. This CDR3 contains 21 residues. The trim removed 4 bases at V and 0 bases at J, leaving 23 bases unmatched. The germline V gene has CDR1 SGHRS and CDR2 YFSETQ. CDR3 DNA: TGCGCCAGCAGCCCTTTCTTTAGCGGGTATCCCGCACCCTCTAGCACAGATACGCAGTATTTT. Its translation is CASSPFFSGYPAPSSTDTQYF. The full variable domain, in which reference TRBV5-1 and TRBJ2-3 provide the parts outside the CDR3, is KAGVTQTPRYLIKTRGQQVTLSCSPISGHRSVSWYQQTPGQGLQFLFEYFSETQRNKGNFPGRFSGRQFSNSRSEMNVSTLELGDSALYLCASSPFFSGYPAPSSTDTQYFGPGTRLTVL.

CDR3 coding DNA: TGTGCCAGCAGCTTGTTTCTAGCGGCAACTACACCGCAGTTCTTC. Protein: CASSLFLAATTPQFF. This chain connects TRBV5-4 to TRBJ2-1, with TRBD2 matching over 7 bases. The trim removed 1 base at V and 12 bases at J, leaving 13 bases unmatched. The CDR3 loop spans 15 amino acids. Germline CDR1 SGHNT, CDR2 YYREEE (reference sequence).

The genes are TRBV15 and TRBJ2-5, with D perhaps TRBD2 (6 bases). Germline V CDR1 and CDR2: LNHNV, YYDKDF (reference sequence). V was shortened by 3 bases and J by 5 bases, with 16 bases between the two germline ends. The CDR3 covers 15 residues. For the CDR3, the DNA is TGTGCCACCAGCAGGAACTCGGGCGGGACTGAGACCCAGTACTTC. This sequence encodes CATSRNSGGTETQYF.

The V and J genes are TRBV5-1 and TRBJ2-3; D may be TRBD2 (5 bases). This CDR3 is 13 amino acids long. In germline, CDR1 is SGHRS, CDR2 YFSETQ. Trimming cost V 4 bases and J 4 bases, with 10 bases left between them. The CDR3 DNA sequence: TGCGCCAGCAGCCGTGAGGGCGCAGATACGCAGTATTTT. Protein product: CASSREGADTQYF.

This clone was seen a single time. This rearrangement joins TRBV3-1 (or the pseudogene TRBV3-2) to TRBJ2-3, with 7 bases identical to TRBD2. Germline V gene data show CDR1 as LGHDT and CDR2 as YNNKEL (reference sequence). Trimming removed 2 bases from V and 0 bases from J; junction bases left unmatched: 5. This CDR3 is built from 16 residues. The DNA for the CDR3 is TGTGCCAGCAGCCAACGAGCGGGGCTCAGCACAGATACGCAGTATTTT. As protein: CASSQRAGLSTDTQYF.

The chain carries TRBV7-9 and TRBJ1-1, with D perhaps matching TRBD1 (6 bases). This CDR3 region has 14 residues. CDR1 and CDR2 (germline): SEHNR, FQNEAQ (reference sequence). V was shortened by 5 bases and J by 0 bases, with 10 bases between the two germline ends. The CDR3 region is CASSPDSMNTEAFF. The CDR3 DNA reads TGTGCCAGCAGCCCGGACAGTATGAACACTGAAGCTTTCTTT.

V is TRBV11-3 and J is TRBJ2-1, with 13 nucleotides matching TRBD2. Looked up from germline, CDR1 is SGHNT and CDR2 is YENEEA. The CDR3 loop spans 16 amino acids. After removal of 4 bases from V and 9 bases from J, the junction contained 9 bases not matched to a gene. Here the CDR3 reads CASSSRLAGGQIEQFF. The DNA of the CDR3 is TGTGCCAGCAGCTCGAGACTAGCGGGAGGACAAATTGAGCAGTTCTTC.

This clone was counted between two and nine times. V and J are TRBV5-1 and TRBJ2-2, with a tentative D call TRBD1 (6 bases). Germline V gene sequence: CDR1 SGHRS, CDR2 YFSETQ. Trimming took 6 bases from V and 1 from J, leaving 13 bases between them. This CDR3 is 15 amino acids long. The CDR3 is CASTSGAGNTGELFF. CDR3 DNA sequence: TGCGCCAGCACTTCAGGGGCGGGGAACACCGGGGAGCTGTTTTTT.

CDR3: CASSSGASTDTQYF. CDR3 DNA sequence: TGCGCCAGCTCCAGCGGGGCTAGCACAGATACGCAGTATTTT. This chain links TRBV5-1 with TRBJ2-3; 7 positions match TRBD2. V shed 7 bases and J 0 bases; nucleotides not matched to a gene: 5. From germline, CDR1 is SGHRS and CDR2 YFSETQ. The CDR3 consists of 14 residues.

The chain couples TRBV5-1 to TRBJ1-1, with 9 bases fitting TRBD1. The germline gives CDR1 SGHRS, CDR2 YFSETQ. This CDR3 has 17 residues. The trim removed 3 bases at V and 0 bases at J, leaving 9 bases unmatched. The chain's CDR3 is CASSWGTGPRLNTEAFF. The CDR3 bases are TGCGCCAGCAGCTGGGGGACAGGGCCCAGGTTGAACACTGAAGCTTTCTTT.

This sequence joins TRBV7-9 and TRBJ1-1; the D is unclear. The CDR3 is 12 residues long. From germline, CDR1 is SEHNR and CDR2 FQNEAQ (reference sequence). V was pared by 1 base and J by 6 bases, with 6 bases between. CDR3 bases: TGTGCCAGCAGCTTAGTCTCCGCTGAAGCTTTCTTT. Its protein is CASSLVSAEAFF.

The rearrangement uses TRBV18 and TRBJ2-2; TRBD1 matches at 8 bases. Germline trimming cut 3 bases from V and 7 bases from J; bases unmatched to any gene: 7. The CDR3 contains 15 residues. CDR1 KGHSH and CDR2 LQKENI come from the germline V gene. CDR3: CASSPGTGSSGELFF. CDR3 coding DNA: TGTGCCAGCTCACCTGGGACAGGCAGCAGCGGGGAGCTGTTTTTT.

The chain combines TRBV13 with TRBJ2-7; the D gene is possibly TRBD1 (5 bases). The germline V and J ends were trimmed by 4 bases and 4 bases, with 17 bases remaining between them. Germline CDR1 and CDR2: PRHDT and FYEKMQ (reference sequence). CDR3 length equals 15 residues. CDR3 sequence (DNA): TGTGCCAGCAGCTCCACTCTACAGGACAATTACGAGCAGTACTTC. It specifies CASSSTLQDNYEQYF.